In its sample, the clone carrying this T cell receptor (beta chain) was seen once. Its antigen remains unknown. It was healthy bone marrow donors who served as donors. This entry is derived from a study of cytomegalovirus exposure and HLA in healthy donors. Study summary: Across around 400 genotyped donors, approximately 80% landed in the Caucasian-associated ancestry cluster.

The study, taken as a whole, reports: Later analysis indicated greater clonal expansion among HLA-associated TCR beta chains than among equally common other chains.

Researchers ran the PCR with 60 Vbeta and 13 Jbeta primers. Measured with immunoSEQ multiplex PCR; TCRdb has only the in-frame clones, and not every one. The sample has some 110,000 clones, roughly three fifths seen once. The source of this sequence is a woman in her thirties or forties in good health and CMV-seropositive. The sequenced sample was PBMCs.

The CDR3 region is CASSRGYDRFDQPQHF. As DNA, the CDR3 is TGTGCCAGTAGTAGGGGATATGACAGGTTCGATCAGCCCCAGCATTTT. This chain joins TRBV19 and TRBJ1-5; TRBD1 is a possible D gene (6 bases). Germline loops: CDR1 LNHDA, CDR2 SQIVND (reference sequence). V lost 4 bases, J lost 5 bases, and 18 bases lay in between. The CDR3 extends over 16 amino acids.